The 15 T cell receptor beta chains listed next were all sequenced from one sample in a study of CD8+CD57+ T cells in acquired aplastic anemia. Patients who underwent sequencing had shown CD8+CD57+ cell expansion by flow cytometry. Profiling that covered TCR beta VDJ and CDR3 relied on genomic DNA as its template. Each CDR3 protein is one row after TCRdb ran MiXCR on the reads. Among 160,000 or so distinct CDR3 sequences, around 48% were seen once, and the ten largest hold roughly 2.8%. Sequenced: sorted CD4+, CD8+, or CD8+CD57+ T cells (not recorded which) from PBMCs. These receptors all come from a human donor with aplastic anemia.

The chain uses TRBV19 and TRBJ1-6; 7 bases align to TRBD1. This CDR3 spans 15 amino acids. CDR1 and CDR2 (germline): LNHDA, SQIVND (reference sequence). V trimming: 7 bases; J trimming: 3 bases; junction bases outside the gene matches: 6. CDR3: CASNWTGDYNSPLHF. The CDR3 bases are TGTGCCAGTAATTGGACAGGTGACTATAATTCACCCCTCCACTTT.

V gene TRBV27 combines with J gene TRBJ2-2; 8 bases fit TRBD1. V shed 3 bases, J shed 5 bases, and the junction held 5 bases outside the gene matches. CDR1 MNHEY and CDR2 SMNVEV come from the germline V gene (reference sequence). This CDR3 has 15 amino acids. CDR3 loop: CASSFGQGFTGELFF. The CDR3 region has the DNA TGTGCCAGCAGTTTTGGACAGGGTTTTACCGGGGAGCTGTTTTTT.

V gene TRBV19 combines with J gene TRBJ2-3; D is unresolved. With 3 bases removed from V and 4 bases from J, the gap between germline ends came to 14 bases. The CDR3 has 15 amino acids. CDR1 and CDR2 (germline): LNHDA, SQIVND (reference sequence). The CDR3 reads CASSIVPLGPDTQYF. The CDR3, as DNA: TGTGCCAGTAGTATCGTTCCTTTGGGTCCAGATACGCAGTATTTT.

This clonotype was seen more than once but under ten times. V and J are TRBV11-2 and TRBJ1-2; a possible D gene is TRBD1 (5 bases). The V and J ends lost 6 bases and 5 bases respectively, with 22 bases between them. The CDR3 is made up of 16 amino acids. From germline, CDR1 is SGHAT and CDR2 FQNNGV. The CDR3 region is CASRANLQARRYGYTF. The CDR3 nucleotides are TGTGCCAGCAGGGCAAACTTACAGGCCCGTAGATATGGCTACACCTTC.

This clonotype was detected ten times or more. This chain links TRBV20-1 with TRBJ2-3; 8 positions match TRBD1. Germline values: CDR1 DFQATT, CDR2 SNEGSKA (reference sequence). Trimming cost V 4 bases and J 1 base; bases outside gene matches: 1. The CDR3 is 13 residues long. The CDR3 region is CSAKTGGTDTQYF. The CDR3 DNA reads TGCAGTGCTAAGACAGGGGGCACAGATACGCAGTATTTT.

CDR3 region: CASSIGRGANQPQHF. The CDR3 region has the DNA TGTGCCAGTAGTATAGGCAGAGGGGCAAATCAGCCCCAGCATTTT. The chain combines TRBV19 with TRBJ1-5, with D possibly TRBD1 on 5 matching bases. The CDR3 contains 15 residues. Trimming took off 1 base at V and 4 bases at J, with 11 bases between the two ends. Germline values: CDR1 LNHDA, CDR2 SQIVND (reference sequence).

The V and J genes are TRBV7-2 and TRBJ1-1; maybe TRBD1 (5 bases). Germline assignment: CDR1 SGHTA and CDR2 FQGNSA. V was clipped by 7 bases and J by 4 bases, with 13 bases between them. CDR3 size: 13 residues. DNA of the CDR3: TGTGCCAGCACCCCGTGGGGGAGCACTGAAGCTTTCTTT. This sequence encodes CASTPWGSTEAFF.

The rearrangement links TRBV19 to TRBJ2-1; possibly TRBD2 for D (6 bases). V lost 3 bases and J 3 bases, leaving 9 bases between the germline ends. Germline assignment: CDR1 LNHDA and CDR2 SQIVND (reference sequence). This CDR3 spans 14 amino acids. CDR3 in amino acids: CASSIGGLYNEQFF. In nucleotides, the CDR3 is TGTGCCAGTAGTATCGGGGGTCTCTACAATGAGCAGTTCTTC.

The chain recombines TRBV3-1 with TRBJ2-2; unclear D gene. The V end was cut by 1 base, the J end by 0 bases, with 9 bases between. Germline CDR1 is LGHDT and CDR2 is YNNKEL (reference sequence). This CDR3 is built from 16 residues. The DNA of the CDR3 is TGTGCCAGCAGCCAAGCCGCGATAGCGAACACCGGGGAGCTGTTTTTT. Translation gives CASSQAAIANTGELFF.

This clonotype was detected many times. The V and J genes are TRBV2 and TRBJ2-1; no reliable D call. Trimming took off 1 base at V and 7 bases at J, with 2 bases between the two ends. Germline CDR1 and CDR2: SNHLY and FYNNEI. The CDR3 is 11 amino acids. CDR3 sequence reads: CASSEVNEQFF. The CDR3 DNA sequence: TGTGCCAGCAGTGAAGTGAATGAGCAGTTCTTC.

J is TRBJ2-7 and V is TRBV10-3, with 10 bases fitting TRBD2. Germline values: CDR1 ENHRY, CDR2 SYGVKD. This CDR3 contains 15 residues. V trimming: 4 bases; J trimming: 2 bases; junction bases outside the gene matches: 5. Here the CDR3 DNA reads TGTGCCATCAGTGGAGAAGGACTAGCGGCCTACGAGCAGTACTTC. This encodes CAISGEGLAAYEQYF.

In this sample, this clonotype turned up many times. J is TRBJ1-1 and V is TRBV6-4; D is possibly TRBD1 (5 bases). CDR3 length: 14 residues. V shed 6 bases and J shed 2 bases, with 13 bases lying between them. Germline lookup yields CDR1 MRHNA and CDR2 SNTAGT. CDR3 residues: CASSAGGLNTEAFF. The DNA of the CDR3 is TGTGCCAGCAGCGCTGGGGGTCTTAACACTGAAGCTTTCTTT.

The sample holds many counts of this clonotype. This chain connects TRBV7-6 to TRBJ2-7; no clear D gene. CDR3 length: 15 residues. From germline, CDR1 is SGHVS and CDR2 FNYEAQ. V was pared by 2 bases and J by 3 bases, with 14 bases between. The DNA for the CDR3 is TGTGCCAGCAGCTTAAACCCTTCCTCCCTCTACGAGCAGTACTTC. Its translation is CASSLNPSSLYEQYF.

At least ten counts were recorded for this clonotype. J is TRBJ2-7 and V is TRBV7-9; D might be TRBD1 (5 bases). CDR1 SEHNR and CDR2 FQNEAQ come from the germline V gene (reference sequence). Trimming took 8 bases from V and 0 from J, leaving 17 bases between them. The CDR3 runs to 15 residues. The CDR3 DNA reads TGTGCCAGCGGGATCCACGGAACAGGCTCCTACGAGCAGTACTTC. Translating it yields CASGIHGTGSYEQYF.

This clonotype was counted at least ten times. The rearrangement joins TRBV25-1 to TRBJ1-2, with 7 bases lining up with TRBD1. With 7 bases clipped from V and 8 bases from J, the junction kept 7 bases outside the gene matches. The CDR3 is 12 residues long. Germline values: CDR1 MGHDK, CDR2 SYGVNS. CDR3 nucleotides: TGTGCCAGCATGGTAGGGGGCGGGGGCTACACCTTC. This sequence encodes CASMVGGGGYTF.